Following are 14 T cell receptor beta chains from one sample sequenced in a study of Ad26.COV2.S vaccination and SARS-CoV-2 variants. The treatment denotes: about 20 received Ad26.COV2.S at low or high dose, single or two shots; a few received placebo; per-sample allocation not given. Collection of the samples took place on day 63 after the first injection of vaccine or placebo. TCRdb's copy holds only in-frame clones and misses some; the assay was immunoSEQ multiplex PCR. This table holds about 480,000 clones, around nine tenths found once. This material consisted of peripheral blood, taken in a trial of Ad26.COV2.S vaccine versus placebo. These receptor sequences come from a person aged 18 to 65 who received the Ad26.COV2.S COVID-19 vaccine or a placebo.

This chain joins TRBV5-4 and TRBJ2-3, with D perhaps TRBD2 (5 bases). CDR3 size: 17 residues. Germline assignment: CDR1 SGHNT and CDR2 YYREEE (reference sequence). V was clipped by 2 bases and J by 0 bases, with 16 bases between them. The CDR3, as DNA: TGTGCCAGCAGCTTCCAGAGGGCCGGCGGTAGCACAGATACGCAGTATTTT. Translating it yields CASSFQRAGGSTDTQYF.

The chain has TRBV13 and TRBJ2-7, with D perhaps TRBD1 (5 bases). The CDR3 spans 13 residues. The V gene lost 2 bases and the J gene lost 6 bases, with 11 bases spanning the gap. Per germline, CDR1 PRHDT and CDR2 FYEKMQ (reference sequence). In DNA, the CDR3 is TGTGCCAGCAGCTTATCTGTGGGGCCCGAGCAGTACTTC. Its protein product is CASSLSVGPEQYF.

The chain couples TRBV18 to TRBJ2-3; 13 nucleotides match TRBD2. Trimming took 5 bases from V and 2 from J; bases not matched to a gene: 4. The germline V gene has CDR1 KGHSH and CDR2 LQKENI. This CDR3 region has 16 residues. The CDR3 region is CASSSLAGGPTDTQYF. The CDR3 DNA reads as TGTGCCAGCTCATCACTAGCGGGAGGGCCCACAGATACGCAGTATTTT.

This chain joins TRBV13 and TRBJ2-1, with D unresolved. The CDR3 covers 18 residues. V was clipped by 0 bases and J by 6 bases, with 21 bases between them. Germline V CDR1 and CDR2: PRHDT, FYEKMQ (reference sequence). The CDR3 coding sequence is TGTGCCAGCAGCTTAGGATCCGGCAGACGCTTGGTGGGCAATGAGCAGTTCTTC. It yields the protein CASSLGSGRRLVGNEQFF.

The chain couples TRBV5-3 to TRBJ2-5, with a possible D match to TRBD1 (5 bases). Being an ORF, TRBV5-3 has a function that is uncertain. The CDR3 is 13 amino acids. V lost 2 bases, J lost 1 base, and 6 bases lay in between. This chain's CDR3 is CARSFDSQETQYF. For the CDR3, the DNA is TGTGCCAGAAGCTTTGACAGCCAAGAGACCCAGTACTTC.

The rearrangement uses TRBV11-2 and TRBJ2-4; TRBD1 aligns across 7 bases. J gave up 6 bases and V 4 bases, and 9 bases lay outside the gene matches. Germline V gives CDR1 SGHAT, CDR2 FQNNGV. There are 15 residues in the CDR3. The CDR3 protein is CASSSDGQVGNIQYF. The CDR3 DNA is TGTGCCAGCAGCTCCGACGGACAGGTGGGAAACATTCAGTACTTC.

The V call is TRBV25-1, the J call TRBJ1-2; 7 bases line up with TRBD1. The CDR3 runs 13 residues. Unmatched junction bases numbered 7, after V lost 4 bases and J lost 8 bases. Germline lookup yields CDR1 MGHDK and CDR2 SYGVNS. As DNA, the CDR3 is TGTGCCAGCAGTGCCACCCCCAGGGGGGGCTACACCTTC. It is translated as CASSATPRGGYTF.

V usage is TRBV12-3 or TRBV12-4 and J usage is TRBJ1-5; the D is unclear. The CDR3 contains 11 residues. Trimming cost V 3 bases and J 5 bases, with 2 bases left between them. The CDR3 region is CASSFDQPQHF. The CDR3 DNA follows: TGTGCCAGCAGTTTTGATCAGCCCCAGCATTTT.

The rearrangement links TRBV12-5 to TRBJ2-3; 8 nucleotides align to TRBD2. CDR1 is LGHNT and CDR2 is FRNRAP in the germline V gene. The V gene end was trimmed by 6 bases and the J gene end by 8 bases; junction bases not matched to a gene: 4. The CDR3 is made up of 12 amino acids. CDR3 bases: TGTGCTAGTGGCCCCGGGGGGGGTACGCAGTATTTT. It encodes CASGPGGGTQYF.

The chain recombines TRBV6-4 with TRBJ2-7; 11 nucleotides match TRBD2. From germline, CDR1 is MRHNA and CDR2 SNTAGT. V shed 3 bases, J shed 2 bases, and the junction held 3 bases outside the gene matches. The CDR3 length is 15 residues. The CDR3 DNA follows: TGTGCCAGCAGTGAAGAACTAGCGGGAGCCTACGAGCAGTACTTC. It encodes CASSEELAGAYEQYF.

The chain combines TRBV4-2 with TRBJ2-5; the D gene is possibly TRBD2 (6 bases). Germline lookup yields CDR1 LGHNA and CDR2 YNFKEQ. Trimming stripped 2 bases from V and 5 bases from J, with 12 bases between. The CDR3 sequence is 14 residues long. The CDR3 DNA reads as TGTGCCAGCAGCCAAACGGGAGCGGGTGAGACCCAGTACTTC. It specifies CASSQTGAGETQYF.

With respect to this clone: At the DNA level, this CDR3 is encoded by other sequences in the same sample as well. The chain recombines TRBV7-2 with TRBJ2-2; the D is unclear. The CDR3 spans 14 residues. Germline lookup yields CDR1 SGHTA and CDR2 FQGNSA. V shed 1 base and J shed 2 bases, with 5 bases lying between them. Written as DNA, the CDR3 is TGTGCCAGCAGCTTAGTCCTTAACACCGGGGAGCTGTTTTTT. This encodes CASSLVLNTGELFF. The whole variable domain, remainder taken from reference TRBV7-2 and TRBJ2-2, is GAGVSQSPSNKVTEKGKDVELRCDPISGHTALYWYRQSLGQGLEFLIYFQGNSAPDKSGLPSDRFSAERTGGSVSTLTIQRTQQEDSAVYLCASSLVLNTGELFFGEGSRLTVL.

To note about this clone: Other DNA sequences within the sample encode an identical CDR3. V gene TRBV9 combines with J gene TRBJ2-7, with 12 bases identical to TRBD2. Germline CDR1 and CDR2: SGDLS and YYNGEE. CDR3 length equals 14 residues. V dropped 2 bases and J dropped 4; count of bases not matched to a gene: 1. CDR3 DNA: TGTGCCAGCAGCGTGGGGACTAGCGGGTACGAGCAGTACTTC. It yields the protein CASSVGTSGYEQYF.

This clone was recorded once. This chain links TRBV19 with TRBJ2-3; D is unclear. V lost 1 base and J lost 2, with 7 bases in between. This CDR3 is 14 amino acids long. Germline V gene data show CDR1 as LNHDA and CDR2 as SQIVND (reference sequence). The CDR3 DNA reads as TGTGCCAGTAGTATAGCTTTTACCACAGATACGCAGTATTTT. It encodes CASSIAFTTDTQYF.